The present TCR beta chain was sequenced within a study of post-analysis software for immune sequencing data. Study information: Disease courses included relapsing-remitting, secondary progressive and progressive-relapsing multiple sclerosis.

This clonotype was counted a few times. Its target is unknown. Sequence at one end of the junction differs from germline and may be a read error. Notes on the study in general: Significantly lower normalized Chao1 diversity was seen in multiple sclerosis patients than in controls. F measure clustering grouped samples strongly by preparation batch.

TCR beta libraries were prepared from cDNA with unique molecular identifiers. Approximately 550,000 cDNA molecules came from around 0.96 to 9.9 million T cells. TCRdb re-analysed the PCR reads in MiXCR, keeping a single row per CDR3 protein. The sample contains about 460,000 distinct CDR3 sequences, under 55% of which appear only once. The TCR was taken from a girl aged 5-17 years with multiple sclerosis. The sample taken for sequencing was blood.

CDR3 nucleotide sequence: TGTGCCAGCAGTTTGGAGGGCACCGGGGAGCTGTTTTTT. It encodes CASSLEGTGELFF. This chain uses TRBV5-1 with TRBJ2-2; D perhaps matches TRBD2 (6 bases). CDR3 length equals 13 residues. The germline V gene encodes CDR1 SGHRS and CDR2 YFSETQ.